Below, 7 T cell receptor beta chains from the same sample are listed, as sequenced in a study of blood T cell repertoires in COVID-19. Only in-frame clones appear in the TCRdb table, and some are missing; sequencing was by immunoSEQ multiplex PCR. The sample contains 250,000 or so clones, approximately 88% of which appear only once. Sequences were obtained from PBMCs or T cells enriched from blood (not recorded which). All receptors derive from a woman in her 40s with acute COVID-19.

CDR3 bases: TGTGCCAGCAGCCAAACGCTGGTGGGCTCTCAGGGCCGAGAGACCCAGTACTTC. Amino acid sequence: CASSQTLVGSQGRETQYF. The rearrangement links TRBV3-1 (or the pseudogene TRBV3-2) to TRBJ2-5; tentatively, D is TRBD1 (5 bases). Trimming took off 2 bases at V and 4 bases at J, with 23 bases between the two ends. The CDR3 contains 18 residues. The germline gives CDR1 LGHDT, CDR2 YNNKEL (reference sequence).

The chain is built from TRBV9 and TRBJ2-2; D gene ambiguous. V was pared by 1 base and J by 4 bases, with 14 bases between. CDR1 and CDR2 (germline): SGDLS, YYNGEE. The CDR3 is 16 amino acids. CDR3 in amino acids: CASSVNPTGGTGELFF. The CDR3 region has the DNA TGTGCCAGCAGCGTAAACCCCACGGGTGGCACCGGGGAGCTGTTTTTT.

This chain uses TRBV18 with TRBJ1-5, with D tentatively TRBD1 (6 bases). CDR1 is KGHSH, CDR2 LQKENI, per germline. The CDR3 length is 15 residues. Between the trimmed V and J ends, which lost 4 bases and 0 bases, there was a span of 10 bases. The CDR3 reads CASSLDRNSNQPQHF. In DNA, the CDR3 is TGTGCCAGCTCACTGGACAGAAATAGCAATCAGCCCCAGCATTTT. Based on the CDR3 plus reference TRBV18 and TRBJ1-5, the full variable domain is NAGVMQNPRHLVRRRGQEARLRCSPMKGHSHVYWYRQLPEEGLKFMVYLQKENIIDESGMPKERFSAEFPKEGPSILRIQQVVRGDSAAYFCASSLDRNSNQPQHFGDGTRLSIL.

The V call is TRBV10-3, the J call TRBJ2-1; D is uncertain. In germline, CDR1 is ENHRY, CDR2 SYGVKD. The V end was cut by 4 bases, the J end by 4 bases, with 5 bases between. The CDR3 loop spans 12 amino acids. CDR3 bases: TGTGCCATCAGTGCCAATTACAATGAGCAGTTCTTC. Translation: CAISANYNEQFF.

The sample holds one count of this clone. The V and J genes are TRBV4-2 and TRBJ1-1; 7 nucleotides align to TRBD1. This CDR3 region has 15 residues. Germline V CDR1 and CDR2: LGHNA, YNFKEQ. The J segment lost 4 bases and the V segment lost 0 bases, leaving 5 bases of the junction unmatched. The DNA for the CDR3 is TGTGCCAGCAGCCAAGATTTAGGGGGCACCACTGAAGCTTTCTTT. Residues: CASSQDLGGTTEAFF.

V and J are TRBV19 and TRBJ1-6; possibly TRBD1 for D (5 bases). Germline loops: CDR1 LNHDA, CDR2 SQIVND (reference sequence). V was cut by 7 bases and J by 7 bases, with 23 bases left in between. The CDR3 length is 17 residues. CDR3 in amino acids: CASTPNWQGSSNSPLHF. The CDR3 nucleotides read TGTGCCAGTACCCCTAACTGGCAGGGCTCTTCGAATTCACCCCTCCACTTT.

J is TRBJ1-2 and V is TRBV7-2; D is undetermined. Germline V gives CDR1 SGHTA, CDR2 FQGNSA. V lost 1 base to trimming and J lost 3 bases, with 12 bases between them. The CDR3 sequence is 15 residues long. The CDR3 region has the DNA TGTGCCAGCAGCTTAGGTGCAGGTTATTACTATGGCTACACCTTC. This translates into CASSLGAGYYYGYTF.